Each of the 17 T cell receptor beta chains below was sequenced from the same sample in a study of T cells in Graves' hyperthyroidism and ophthalmopathy. Researchers amplified the TCR beta CDR3 regions from RNA transcripts. Initially, a first-round RT-PCR of the TCR CDR3 employed the HTBI primer set. Using its own MiXCR run on the multiplex PCR reads, TCRdb lists one record per CDR3 protein. The sample has around 720,000 distinct CDR3 sequences, 35% seen once. Sequenced: blood. Receptors were obtained from a woman aged 40 to 50 with Graves' hyperthyroidism.

As for this clonotype: Possible read error: a much larger clone is one base away. The chain couples TRBV2 to TRBJ2-2, with D possibly being TRBD1 (6 bases). The CDR3 is made up of 14 amino acids. Germline V gene data show CDR1 as SNHLY and CDR2 as FYNNEI. The CDR3 DNA sequence: TGTGCCAGCAGTACCCAGGGGTGGACCGGGGAGCTGTCTTTT. It yields the protein CASSTQGWTGELSF.

This clonotype was observed a few times. CDR3 in amino acids: CASSDSRSTAQAEAFF. In nucleotides, the CDR3 is TGTGCCAGTAGTGATAGTAGAAGTACAGCCCAAGCTGAAGCTTTCTTT. The gene calls are TRBV19 and TRBJ1-1; unclear D gene. Germline V gives CDR1 LNHDA, CDR2 SQIVND (reference sequence). This CDR3 has 16 amino acids. With 5 bases removed from V and 6 bases from J, the gap between germline ends came to 22 bases.

This clonotype was seen a few times. V is TRBV4-2 and J is TRBJ2-7; 11 nucleotides line up with TRBD2. The CDR3 is 18 amino acids. Unmatched junction bases numbered 7, after V lost 0 bases and J lost 0 bases. Germline CDR1 LGHNA, CDR2 YNFKEQ. CDR3 loop: CASSQDIPTSGTSYEQYF. In nucleotides, the CDR3 is TGTGCCAGCAGCCAAGATATCCCGACTAGCGGGACCTCCTACGAGCAGTACTTC.

This chain uses TRBV7-9 with TRBJ1-4, with no clear D. Trimming stripped 5 bases from V and 0 bases from J, with 13 bases between. This CDR3 is built from 16 residues. Per germline, CDR1 SEHNR and CDR2 FQNEAQ (reference sequence). CDR3 coding DNA: TGTGCCAGCAGCCCCCTGACCACTTCAACTAATGAAAAACTGTTTTTT. This sequence encodes CASSPLTTSTNEKLFF.

This chain links TRBV6-5 with TRBJ1-5; no reliable D call. There are 13 residues in the CDR3. Germline loops: CDR1 MNHEY, CDR2 SVGAGI. V was shortened by 2 bases and J by 9 bases, with 11 bases between the two germline ends. Here the CDR3 DNA reads TGTGCCAGCAGTTACGGGCGGATAGGGCCCCAGCATTTT. Its translation is CASSYGRIGPQHF.

Many counts were recorded for this clonotype. The chain recombines TRBV7-9 with TRBJ1-2; D is ambiguous. The CDR3 extends over 14 amino acids. V was clipped by 0 bases and J by 4 bases, with 9 bases between them. In germline, CDR1 is SEHNR, CDR2 FQNEAQ (reference sequence). The CDR3 sequence is CASSLAPGLYGYTF. The CDR3 DNA follows: TGTGCCAGCAGCTTAGCTCCCGGTCTCTATGGCTACACCTTC. Using reference TRBV7-9 and TRBJ1-2 for the parts outside the CDR3, the full variable domain is DTGVSQNPRHKITKRGQNVTFRCDPISEHNRLYWYRQTLGQGPEFLTYFQNEAQLEKSRLLSDRFSAERPKGSFSTLEIQRTEQGDSAMYLCASSLAPGLYGYTFGSGTRLTVV.

This rearrangement joins TRBV27 to TRBJ1-2, with D perhaps TRBD1 (5 bases). V was trimmed by 4 bases and J by 4 bases, leaving 16 bases between them. CDR3 length equals 15 residues. Looked up from germline, CDR1 is MNHEY and CDR2 is SMNVEV (reference sequence). CDR3 loop: CASSSTQERLYGYTF. The CDR3 DNA follows: TGTGCCAGCAGTTCTACACAGGAACGACTCTATGGCTACACCTTC.

A remark on this clonotype: With a much larger clone just one base away, this may be a read error. CDR3 amino acids: CSAGGVAGYGGNTIYF. The CDR3 DNA sequence: TGCAGTGCTGGAGGTGTCGCCGGGTACGGTGGAAACACCATATATTTT. This chain joins TRBV20-1 and TRBJ1-3; D call uncertain. The CDR3 extends over 16 amino acids. V lost 5 bases and J lost 3, with 20 bases in between. Germline V CDR1 and CDR2: DFQATT, SNEGSKA (reference sequence).

This clonotype was found many times. V gene TRBV7-2 combines with J gene TRBJ2-7; perhaps TRBD1 as D (6 bases). CDR1 is SGHTA and CDR2 is FQGNSA in the germline V gene. The CDR3 is 13 amino acids. The V end was cut by 5 bases, the J end by 2 bases, with 10 bases between. CDR3 DNA sequence: TGTGCCAGCAGCGTAGACAGGCCCTACGAGCAGTACTTC. This codes for CASSVDRPYEQYF.

There are a few counts of this clonotype. CDR3 residues: CSARASGSRRLLGQYF. The CDR3 DNA is TGCAGTGCTAGGGCTAGCGGGAGCCGTAGGCTTTTAGGGCAGTACTTC. The chain carries TRBV20-1 and TRBJ2-7; 10 positions match TRBD2. The CDR3 is 16 residues long. J was trimmed by 9 bases and V by 3 bases; bases with no gene match: 17. Per the germline V gene, CDR1 is DFQATT and CDR2 is SNEGSKA (reference sequence).

This clonotype was observed a handful of times. The J gene is TRBJ2-6, the V gene TRBV9; tentative D call: TRBD2 (6 bases). CDR3 length: 20 residues. The V gene's germline CDR1 is SGDLS and CDR2 YYNGEE. Trimming took 0 bases from V and 4 from J, leaving 23 bases between them. For the CDR3, the DNA is TGTGCCAGCAGCGTAGCTTGGAAGGCAGTCTCGGAGGGCGGGGCCAACGTCCTGACTTTC. Protein: CASSVAWKAVSEGGANVLTF.

The J gene is TRBJ1-4, the V gene TRBV10-3; a weak D match, TRBD1 (5 bases). CDR1 is ENHRY and CDR2 is SYGVKD in the germline V gene. V lost 7 bases and J 8 bases, leaving 17 bases between the germline ends. The CDR3 totals 14 residues. The CDR3 nucleotides read TGTGCCATCAAGGCGGGACTCATGGGCGAAAAACTGTTTTTT. Its protein is CAIKAGLMGEKLFF.

This chain joins TRBV25-1 and TRBJ2-3; the match to TRBD2 covers 11 bases. The CDR3 is made up of 17 amino acids. The germline V gene encodes CDR1 MGHDK and CDR2 SYGVNS. Unmatched junction bases numbered 9, after V lost 3 bases and J lost 4 bases. The CDR3 DNA reads as TGTGCCAGCAGTGAGACTAGCGGGGAGAAGCATCCAGATACGCAGTATTTT. The encoded protein is CASSETSGEKHPDTQYF. Full variable domain (rest looked up from reference TRBV25-1 and TRBJ2-3): EADIYQTPRYLVIGTGKKITLECSQTMGHDKMYWYQQDPGMELHLIHYSYGVNSTEKGDLSSESTVSRIRTEHFPLTLESARPSHTSQYLCASSETSGEKHPDTQYFGPGTRLTVL.

In this sample, this clonotype turned up many times. This rearrangement joins TRBV7-2 to TRBJ2-2; tentative D call: TRBD2 (6 bases). The CDR3 has 17 amino acids. Germline V gives CDR1 SGHTA, CDR2 FQGNSA. The V end was cut by 3 bases, the J end by 5 bases, with 19 bases between. CDR3 amino acids: CASSFRGVGLATGELFF. CDR3 DNA sequence: TGTGCCAGCAGCTTTAGGGGAGTGGGACTGGCAACCGGGGAGCTGTTTTTT.

J is TRBJ1-6 and V is TRBV7-9, with 8 bases matching TRBD1. There are 15 residues in the CDR3. CDR1 SEHNR and CDR2 FQNEAQ come from the germline V gene (reference sequence). Trimming cost V 1 base and J 13 bases; bases outside gene matches: 9. CDR3 sequence reads: CASSLGDRSSPPLHF. CDR3 in DNA: TGTGCCAGCAGCTTAGGGGACAGGAGTTCTCCCCCCCTCCACTTT.

This clonotype occurred many times. This chain joins TRBV10-3 and TRBJ2-7; 7 nucleotides align to TRBD2. Germline lookup yields CDR1 ENHRY and CDR2 SYGVKD. J lost 4 bases, V lost 5 bases, and 2 bases had no gene match. The CDR3 is 12 amino acids. This chain's CDR3 is CAISRTSYEQYF. The CDR3 nucleotides are TGTGCCATCAGTAGGACTAGTTACGAGCAGTACTTC.

Details on this clonotype: The junction does not match germline at one end; this may be a read error. The V gene is TRBV12-3 or TRBV12-4, the J gene TRBJ1-2, with 7 bases that match TRBD1. This CDR3 is 15 amino acids long. For the CDR3, the DNA is TGTGCCAGCAGCTTAGTGTCGGGACAGATCTATGGCTACACCTTC. Translated: CASSLVSGQIYGYTF.